This record covers a single T cell receptor (beta chain). This record belongs to a study of blood T cell repertoires in COVID-19. Across the whole study: Both acute and convalescent COVID-19 samples were obtained from the United States, Italy and Spain. The cDNA or gDNA used as material had been derived from T cells, B-cell-depleted T cells, or PBMCs.

V was shortened by 4 bases and J by 4 bases, with 13 bases between the two germline ends. The CDR3 spans 14 residues. From germline, CDR1 is SEHNR and CDR2 FQNEAQ (reference sequence). Original processing methods: Reference gene primers were amplified, and this amplification served to estimate nucleated cell counts. Only in-frame clones appear in the TCRdb table, and some are missing; sequencing was by immunoSEQ multiplex PCR. V and J calls and clone size follow that table, whereas D and trimming were derived from the DNA. The sample yields roughly 43,000 clones, roughly 88% seen once. The rearrangement uses TRBV7-9 and TRBJ2-5, with a tentative D call TRBD1 (6 bases). Sequenced material: peripheral blood. This receptor was identified in a man in his sixties with active COVID-19. The CDR3 is CASSSTGSLETQYF. In DNA form, the CDR3 reads TGTGCCAGCAGCTCGACAGGTTCTCTAGAGACCCAGTACTTC.